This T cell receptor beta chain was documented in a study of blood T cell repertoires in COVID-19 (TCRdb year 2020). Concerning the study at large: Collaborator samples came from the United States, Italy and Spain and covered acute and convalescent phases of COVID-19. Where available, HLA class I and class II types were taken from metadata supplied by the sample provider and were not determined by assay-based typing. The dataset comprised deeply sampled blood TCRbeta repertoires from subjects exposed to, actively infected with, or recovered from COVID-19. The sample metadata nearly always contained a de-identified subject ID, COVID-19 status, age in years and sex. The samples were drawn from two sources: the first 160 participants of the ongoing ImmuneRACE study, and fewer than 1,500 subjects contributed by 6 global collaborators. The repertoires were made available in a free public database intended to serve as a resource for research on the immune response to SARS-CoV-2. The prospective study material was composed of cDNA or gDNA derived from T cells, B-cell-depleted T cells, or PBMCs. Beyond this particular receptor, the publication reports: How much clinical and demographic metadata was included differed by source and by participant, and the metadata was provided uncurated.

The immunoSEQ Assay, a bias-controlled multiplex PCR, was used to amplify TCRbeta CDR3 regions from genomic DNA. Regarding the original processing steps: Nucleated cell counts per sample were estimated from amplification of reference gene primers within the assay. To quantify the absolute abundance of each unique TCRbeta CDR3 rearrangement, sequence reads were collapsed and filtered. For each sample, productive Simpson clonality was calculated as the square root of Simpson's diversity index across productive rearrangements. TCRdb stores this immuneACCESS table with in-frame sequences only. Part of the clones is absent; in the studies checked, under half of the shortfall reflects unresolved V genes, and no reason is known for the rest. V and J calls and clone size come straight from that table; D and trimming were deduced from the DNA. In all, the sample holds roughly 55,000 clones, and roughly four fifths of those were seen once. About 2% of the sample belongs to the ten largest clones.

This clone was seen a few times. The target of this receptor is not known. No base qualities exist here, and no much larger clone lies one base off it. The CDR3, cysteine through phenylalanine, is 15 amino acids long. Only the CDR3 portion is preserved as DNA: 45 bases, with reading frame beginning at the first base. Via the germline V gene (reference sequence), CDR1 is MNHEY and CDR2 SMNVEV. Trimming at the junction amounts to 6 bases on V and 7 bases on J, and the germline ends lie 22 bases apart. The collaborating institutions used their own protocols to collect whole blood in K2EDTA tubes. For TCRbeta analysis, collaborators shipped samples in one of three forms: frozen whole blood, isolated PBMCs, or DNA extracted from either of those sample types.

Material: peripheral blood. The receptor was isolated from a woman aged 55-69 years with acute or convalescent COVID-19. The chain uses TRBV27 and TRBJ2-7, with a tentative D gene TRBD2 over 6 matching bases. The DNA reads TGTGCCAGCAGGTCGGGCGGGGCTCAAGCAAGGGAGCAGTACTTC. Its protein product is CASRSGGAQAREQYF.